Sequencing of this TCR beta chain was carried out in a study of blood T cell repertoires in COVID-19. Across the whole study: Donors in the United States, Italy and Spain gave samples during acute or convalescent COVID-19. PBMCs, B-cell-depleted T cells, or T cells provided the cDNA or gDNA that made up the material.

Authors' processing steps: Amplification with reference gene primers provided the estimates of nucleated cell counts. Sequenced by immunoSEQ multiplex PCR; TCRdb stores in-frame clones only, minus some. V and J calls and clone size are given by that table; D and trimming were obtained from the DNA. This sample has approximately 100,000 clones; 84% occur once, and the top ten carry 13% to 15%. The V gene's germline CDR1 is KGHSH and CDR2 LQKENI. CDR3 length: 12 amino acids. Trimming removed 4 bases at V and 13 bases at J, with 13 bases between. The V call is TRBV18, the J call TRBJ1-4; D might be TRBD1 (6 bases). The clonotype originates from a woman in her fifties or sixties with acute or convalescent COVID-19. The sample comprised peripheral blood. This CDR3 is CASSRSQGILFF. The CDR3 region has the DNA TGTGCCAGCTCACGATCCCAGGGGATACTGTTTTTT.